This T cell receptor (beta chain) was obtained from a study of spatial heterogeneity in lung cancer. Trimming pared 3 bases from V and 9 bases from J, leaving 15 bases between. CDR3 size: 14 residues. Notes on the study in general: Ubiquitous expanded tumor TCRs showed up in blood more at resection than follow-up.

TCRdb redid the calling of the 5' RACE reads with MiXCR, one entry per CDR3 protein. This table has 11,000 or so distinct CDR3 sequences, more than 3.5% appearing once. Documented time point: sample taken at primary tumor resection. This clonotype was picked up many times. Antigen specificity is unknown. Material: PBMCs, obtained at surgery. This chain joins TRBV12-3 or TRBV12-4 and TRBJ2-1; possibly TRBD1 or TRBD2 for D (6 bases each). This clonotype originated in a female donor with early-stage non-small cell lung cancer. CDR3 sequence reads: CASSLSGAYGEQFF. As DNA, the CDR3 is TGTGCCAGCAGTTTGTCGGGGGCGTATGGTGAGCAGTTCTTC.